This T cell receptor (beta chain) was sequenced during a study of a mutant IDH1 vaccine in newly diagnosed glioma. In the study overall: It was radiotherapy, temozolomide, or both that patients received previously, with most receiving both.

Regarding time point: week 47, end of study. Vaccine doses each comprised 300 ug of mutant IDH1 20-mer peptide, with topical imiquimod. Patients were given eight vaccinations, scheduled in weeks 1, 3, 5, 7, 11, 15, 19 and 23. Measured with immunoSEQ multiplex PCR; TCRdb has only the in-frame clones, and not every one. The profile covers some 62,000 clones, with around 86% appearing a single time and 3.8% taken by the ten largest. This clone was counted between two and nine times. The antigen remains undetermined. Findings and caveats of the study: Seemingly, top peripheral T cell clonotype changes bore no relation to pseudoprogression. The study observed vaccine-induced immune responses in about 93% of patients.

The TCR was taken from a man in his thirties or forties with glioma. Material: PBMCs, obtained from a glioma patient whose treatment included an IDH1 peptide vaccine.

The CDR3 region is CASSQPRGPSLQETQYF. The CDR3 DNA is TGTGCCAGCAGCCAGCCCAGGGGGCCATCACTACAAGAGACCCAGTACTTC. The V gene is TRBV7-9, the J gene TRBJ2-5; 8 bases agree with TRBD1. The V and J ends lost 5 bases and 2 bases, in that order; junction bases with no gene match: 13. Germline V gene sequence: CDR1 SEHNR, CDR2 FQNEAQ (reference sequence). This CDR3 is built from 17 residues.